The TCR beta chain described here comes from a study of cytomegalovirus exposure and HLA in healthy donors. Across the study: An early release of data contained about 85 million unique TCRs, which came from HLA-typed donors. Study-wide results and limits: Using the classifier, cytomegalovirus status was reportedly diagnosed with high specificity and sensitivity. Some V segments, including TRBV6-2 and TRBV6-3, were excluded as indistinguishable. There were several of the most significant clusters that appeared linked to common viral pathogens in a later analysis.

Use of 60 Vbeta and 13 Jbeta primers characterized the PCR. Measured with immunoSEQ multiplex PCR; TCRdb has only the in-frame clones, and not every one. The sample carries under 200,000 clones, under 80% recorded once. This CDR3 has 15 residues. Germline-derived CDR1 and CDR2 are MDHEN and SYDVKM. A note on this clone: What it recognizes is unknown. At one boundary the junction diverges from the germline segment, which might be a read error.

Sequenced input: PBMCs. The rearrangement joins TRBV28 to TRBJ1-5, with D possibly being TRBD1 (6 bases). The clonotype originates from a man aged 35 to 55 in good health and CMV-seronegative. Written as DNA, the CDR3 is TGTGCCAGCAGTCCCCCGAGGGGGAGCAATCGGCCCCAGCATTTT. Its translation: CASSPPRGSNRPQHF.